This passage covers 22 T cell receptor beta chains from one sample sequenced in a study of molecular identifiers for immune sequencing clone quantification. TCRdb used MiXCR to reprocess the PCR reads, holding one entry per CDR3 protein. Here the sample spans around 40,000 distinct CDR3 sequences, 19% being singletons. The sample consisted of naive CD8+ T cells from blood, with Jurkat cell RNA spiked in. Subset indicated: FACS-sorted CD8+CD4-CCR7+CD45RA+ naive T cells. These receptors were collected from a human donor in good health. Some libraries in this study had Jurkat cell RNA spiked in.

This clonotype was counted between two and nine times. This sequence joins TRBV3-2 and TRBJ1-5; the table's D call TRBD1 went unverified against the DNA. TRBV3-2 is listed as a pseudogene. The CDR3 length is 20 residues. DNA for the CDR3: TGTGCCAGCAGCCACGCCCTGTTAAACCCGCCTGGGACACGAGATCAGCCCCAGCATTTT. Its protein is CASSHALLNPPGTRDQPQHF.

This clonotype has ten or more counts. The V gene is TRBV28, the J gene TRBJ1-2; 8 positions match TRBD1. In germline, CDR1 is MDHEN, CDR2 SYDVKM. Trimming cost V 2 bases and J 5 bases; bases outside gene matches: 4. CDR3 size: 14 residues. The CDR3 protein is CASSLARTGYGYTF. CDR3 in DNA: TGTGCCAGCAGTTTAGCTCGGACAGGGTATGGCTACACCTTC.

About this clonotype: It may be a read error: a sequence one base away is much more abundant. Since the CDR3 does not end with the conserved phenylalanine or tryptophan, this likely comes from a read error. The CDR3 DNA is TGTGTCAGCAGCCCAGCGAACACCGGGGAGCTGTTTTAT. Amino acids: CVSSPANTGELFY. The chain links TRBV7-9 to TRBJ2-2; the D is unclear. The CDR3 covers 13 residues. Per the germline V gene, CDR1 is SEHNR and CDR2 is FQNEAQ (reference sequence).

This clonotype was seen at least ten times. The chain combines TRBV5-1 with TRBJ2-1; TRBD1 might be the D (5 bases). CDR3 size: 18 residues. In germline, CDR1 is SGHRS, CDR2 YFSETQ. Trimming took 3 bases from V and 7 from J, leaving 26 bases between them. CDR3 coding DNA: TGCGCCAGCAGCTCGACTCGACCAACAGGTCCCCCGCCGAATGAGCAGTTCTTC. Its translation is CASSSTRPTGPPPNEQFF. The entire variable domain, with the rest obtained from reference TRBV5-1 and TRBJ2-1, is as follows: KAGVTQTPRYLIKTRGQQVTLSCSPISGHRSVSWYQQTPGQGLQFLFEYFSETQRNKGNFPGRFSGRQFSNSRSEMNVSTLELGDSALYLCASSSTRPTGPPPNEQFFGPGTRLTVL.

There are many counts of this clonotype. V usage is TRBV11-2 and J usage is TRBJ1-4, with D perhaps TRBD1 (5 bases). The germline CDR1 and CDR2 sequences are SGHAT and FQNNGV. V lost 2 bases and J 7 bases, leaving 11 bases between the germline ends. This CDR3 comprises 14 residues. CDR3 residues: CASSLMAGGEKLFF. The CDR3 DNA reads as TGTGCCAGCAGCTTAATGGCTGGGGGTGAAAAACTGTTTTTT.

This clonotype was observed many times. The rearrangement joins TRBV12-3 or TRBV12-4 to TRBJ1-5; D gene unclear. V was shortened by 3 bases and J by 0 bases, with 3 bases between the two germline ends. CDR3 length: 13 amino acids. The CDR3 DNA follows: TGTGCCAGCAGTTTTAGTAGCAATCAGCCCCAGCATTTT. This sequence encodes CASSFSSNQPQHF.

This clonotype has at least ten counts. This chain joins TRBV7-3 and TRBJ2-2; perhaps TRBD1 as D (6 bases). V was cut by 6 bases and J by 3 bases, with 14 bases left in between. The CDR3 length is 15 residues. Per the germline V gene, CDR1 is SGHTA and CDR2 is FQGTGA. The CDR3 here is CASSSGTPDTGELFF. The CDR3, as DNA: TGTGCCAGCAGTTCCGGGACACCAGACACCGGGGAGCTGTTTTTT.

Comment on this clonotype: A single base separates this from a much larger clone, so it may be a read error. This rearrangement joins TRBV11-2 to TRBJ1-1, with D tentatively TRBD1 (6 bases). Germline V lookup: CDR1 SGHAT, CDR2 FQNNGV. This CDR3 is 15 amino acids long. For the CDR3, the DNA is TGTGCCAACAGCTTAGATCTCGGGACAAACACTGAAGCTTTCTTT. It codes for CANSLDLGTNTEAFF.

This clonotype showed up just a few times. This sequence may be a read error, since a much larger clone differs from it by one base. CDR3 in DNA: TGTGCCAGCAGCAAAGTCCGCCCAATGCGGGAGCAGTACTTC. It is translated as CASSKVRPMREQYF. This rearrangement joins TRBV21-1 to TRBJ2-7; the table's D call of TRBD1 was not tested on the DNA. TRBV21-1 is listed as a pseudogene. There are 14 residues in the CDR3.

This clonotype was seen repeatedly, ten times or more. The chain uses TRBV20-1 and TRBJ1-1; weak D call: TRBD1 (5 bases). Trimming pared 0 bases from V and 3 bases from J, leaving 11 bases between. CDR1 and CDR2 (germline): DFQATT, SNEGSKA (reference sequence). This CDR3 contains 14 residues. The CDR3 coding sequence is TGCAGTGCTAGAGATGAAGGGGTTTACACTGAAGCTTTCTTT. This codes for CSARDEGVYTEAFF.

This rearrangement joins TRBV20-1 to TRBJ2-7; tentatively, D is TRBD1 (5 bases). Germline loops: CDR1 DFQATT, CDR2 SNEGSKA (reference sequence). The CDR3 extends over 13 amino acids. Trimming cost V 2 bases and J 4 bases, with 12 bases left between them. The CDR3 reads CSARWGRGYEQYF. CDR3 bases: TGCAGTGCTAGATGGGGAAGGGGATACGAGCAGTACTTC.

The table lists this clonotype with a count of one. The chain couples TRBV2 to TRBJ2-3, with 15 bases identical to TRBD2. CDR3 size: 19 residues. Unmatched junction bases numbered 12, after V lost 8 bases and J lost 0 bases. The germline V gene encodes CDR1 SNHLY and CDR2 FYNNEI. The CDR3 DNA is TGTGCCAGCCATCCACGGACTAGCGGGAGGGTAATTAGCACAGATACGCAGTATTTT. It yields the protein CASHPRTSGRVISTDTQYF.

The chain carries TRBV3-1 and TRBJ2-2, with 8 positions matching TRBD2. CDR1 and CDR2 from the germline V gene are LGHDT and YNNKEL (reference sequence). CDR3 length equals 15 residues. Trimming removed 0 bases from V and 5 bases from J; junction bases left unmatched: 2. CDR3 sequence reads: CASSQEGLATGELFF. DNA of the CDR3: TGTGCCAGCAGCCAAGAAGGACTAGCTACCGGGGAGCTGTTTTTT.

This chain uses TRBV20-1 with TRBJ2-5; TRBD2 agrees at 7 bases. CDR1 DFQATT and CDR2 SNEGSKA come from the germline V gene (reference sequence). V trimming: 4 bases; J trimming: 5 bases; junction bases outside the gene matches: 13. This CDR3 is built from 15 residues. As DNA, the CDR3 is TGCAGTGCTAACAGACTAGCCGAAGTGGGGGAGACCCAGTACTTC. It translates to CSANRLAEVGETQYF.

This clonotype was observed at least ten times. The chain links TRBV6-6 to TRBJ1-5; a possible D gene is TRBD1 (5 bases). The CDR3 has 16 residues. Germline V gene lookup returns CDR1 MNHNY and CDR2 SVGAGI (reference sequence). V lost 8 bases and J 0 bases, leaving 17 bases between the germline ends. The CDR3 spells CASVYSPGDSNQPQHF. For the CDR3, the DNA is TGTGCCAGCGTGTACAGTCCGGGGGATAGCAATCAGCCCCAGCATTTT.

This clonotype came up many times. V usage is TRBV19 and J usage is TRBJ1-1; tentative D call: TRBD1 (5 bases). With 3 bases removed from V and 0 bases from J, the gap between germline ends came to 11 bases. The germline CDR1 and CDR2 sequences are LNHDA and SQIVND (reference sequence). This CDR3 contains 15 residues. Written as DNA, the CDR3 is TGTGCCAGTAGTATTAGAGGGGAGATGAACACTGAAGCTTTCTTT. It yields the protein CASSIRGEMNTEAFF.

This sequence joins TRBV5-6 and TRBJ2-7; TRBD1 might be the D (6 bases). V was cut by 5 bases and J by 2 bases, with 11 bases left in between. Germline CDR1 reads SGHDT; CDR2 reads YYEEEE. This CDR3 has 13 residues. The CDR3 spells CASRGGEAYEQYF. CDR3 in DNA: TGTGCCAGCAGAGGGGGTGAAGCCTACGAGCAGTACTTC. The variable domain in full, with the rest retrieved from reference TRBV5-6 and TRBJ2-7, is DAGVTQSPTHLIKTRGQQVTLRCSPKSGHDTVSWYQQALGQGPQFIFQYYEEEERQRGNFPDRFSGHQFPNYSSELNVNALLLGDSALYLCASRGGEAYEQYFGPGTRLTVT.

This clonotype was detected once. This rearrangement joins TRBV7-8 to TRBJ2-3; 11 nucleotides agree with TRBD2. J was trimmed by 2 bases and V by 3 bases; bases with no gene match: 10. The CDR3 extends over 18 amino acids. Germline V lookup: CDR1 SGHVS, CDR2 FQNEAQ. The CDR3 DNA is TGTGCCAGCAGCTTGGTTGCTAGCGGGGGGTCCTTCACAGATACGCAGTATTTT. It encodes CASSLVASGGSFTDTQYF.

This clonotype was observed at least ten times. V usage is TRBV4-3 and J usage is TRBJ1-1; the D gene is possibly TRBD1 (6 bases). CDR1 and CDR2 from the germline V gene are LGHNA and YSLEER. The CDR3 length is 16 residues. V lost 1 base and J 0 bases, leaving 12 bases between the germline ends. CDR3 loop: CASSQGTAHLNTEAFF. CDR3 DNA sequence: TGCGCCAGCAGCCAAGGGACAGCTCATCTGAACACTGAAGCTTTCTTT.

This clonotype was recorded at least ten times. The genes are TRBV19 and TRBJ1-5, with D perhaps TRBD1 (5 bases). Germline lookup yields CDR1 LNHDA and CDR2 SQIVND (reference sequence). The CDR3 extends over 13 amino acids. The V and J ends lost 8 bases and 0 bases respectively, with 8 bases between them. The CDR3 protein is CASSDISNQPQHF. The DNA for the CDR3 is TGTGCCAGTTCGGACATTAGCAATCAGCCCCAGCATTTT.

This clonotype was picked up many times. The CDR3 region is CASAGAPSSETQYF. As DNA, the CDR3 is TGTGCCAGCGCGGGGGCCCCTAGTTCGGAGACCCAGTACTTC. This chain joins TRBV12-3 or TRBV12-4 and TRBJ2-5; tentative D call: TRBD2 (7 bases). CDR3 length: 14 amino acids. Trimming stripped 8 bases from V and 5 bases from J, with 18 bases between.

This clonotype has at least ten counts. The chain links TRBV28 to TRBJ1-5, with D perhaps TRBD1 (6 bases). Germline lookup yields CDR1 MDHEN and CDR2 SYDVKM. This CDR3 is built from 14 residues. V lost 4 bases and J 5 bases, leaving 12 bases between the germline ends. The CDR3 region is CASSSLTGYQPQHF. CDR3 in DNA: TGTGCCAGCAGTTCCTTGACAGGCTATCAGCCCCAGCATTTT.